This T cell receptor (beta chain) derives from a study of cytomegalovirus exposure and HLA in healthy donors. PCR was performed using 60 Vbeta and 13 Jbeta primers. Method: immunoSEQ multiplex PCR; TCRdb's copy keeps in-frame clones and lacks some. The profile shows around 150,000 clones, roughly three quarters of them singletons. This clone was detected a few times. Between the trimmed V and J ends, which lost 0 bases and 4 bases, there was a span of 10 bases. Germline lookup yields CDR1 MNHNY and CDR2 SVGAGI (reference sequence). The CDR3 runs to 14 residues. The rearrangement links TRBV6-6 to TRBJ2-7; a possible D gene is TRBD2 (5 bases). The material sequenced was PBMCs. This sequence was found in a woman between 45 and 60 years old in good health and CMV-seronegative. The DNA for the CDR3 is TGTGCCAGCAGTTACTCCCCTGGCGGGTACGAGCAGTACTTC. As protein: CASSYSPGGYEQYF.